The T cell receptor beta chain under discussion was sequenced for a study of T cells in Graves' hyperthyroidism and ophthalmopathy. Amplification of TCR beta CDR3 regions was performed using RNA transcripts as template. The HTBI primer set was used in a first-round RT-PCR of the TCR CDR3. In TCRdb, the multiplex PCR reads were re-called with MiXCR into one record per CDR3 protein. The sample has about 400,000 distinct CDR3 sequences, approximately 14% seen once. Reasons for excluding patients were uncontrolled infection, other autoimmune disease, pregnancy or lactation. Each 10 ml fresh peripheral blood draw supplied the PBMCs. What was sequenced was blood. The clonotype originates from a woman between 18 and 30 years old with Graves' hyperthyroidism.

The CDR3 spells CASSYSSEYNSPLHF. CDR3 bases: TGTGCCAGCAGTTACTCTTCAGAATATAATTCACCCCTCCACTTT. The V and J genes are TRBV6-5 and TRBJ1-6; D remains ambiguous. CDR1 and CDR2 (germline): MNHEY, SVGAGI. The V and J ends lost 0 bases and 4 bases respectively, with 7 bases between them. This CDR3 is built from 15 residues.